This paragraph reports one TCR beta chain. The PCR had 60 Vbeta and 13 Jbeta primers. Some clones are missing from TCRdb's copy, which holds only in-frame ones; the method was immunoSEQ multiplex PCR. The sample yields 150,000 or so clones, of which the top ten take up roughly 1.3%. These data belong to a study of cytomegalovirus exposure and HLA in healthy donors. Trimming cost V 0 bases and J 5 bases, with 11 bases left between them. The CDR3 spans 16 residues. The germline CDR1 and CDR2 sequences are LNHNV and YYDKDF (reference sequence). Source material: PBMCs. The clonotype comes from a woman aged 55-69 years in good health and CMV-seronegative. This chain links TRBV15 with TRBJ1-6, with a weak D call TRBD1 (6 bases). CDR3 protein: CATSREWGGNNSPLHF. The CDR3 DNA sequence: TGTGCCACCAGCAGAGAATGGGGGGGCAATAATTCACCCCTCCACTTT.